This T cell receptor (beta chain) was retrieved from a study of cytomegalovirus exposure and HLA in healthy donors. General observations from the study: Among TCR beta chains of equal frequency, HLA-associated ones were more clonally expanded in a later analysis. TCR beta sequences numbering some 17,000 were associated with HLA alleles at 0.05 false discovery rate in a later analysis. The study found most TCR sequences rare, yet found some public TCRs in many donors.

Comment on this clone: The antigen remains undetermined.

The PCR employed 60 Vbeta primers together with 13 Jbeta primers. Here immunoSEQ multiplex PCR was the method, and the copy in TCRdb shows in-frame clones only, minus some. The table has some 150,000 clones, around three quarters seen once. CDR1 and CDR2 from the germline V gene are MGHDK and SYGVNS. V lost 5 bases to trimming and J lost 0 bases, with 15 bases between them. This CDR3 is 16 amino acids long. Specimen: PBMCs. The TCR originated in a woman aged 40 to 49 in good health and CMV-seronegative. This chain connects TRBV25-1 to TRBJ2-3; D is perhaps TRBD2 (5 bases). This chain's CDR3 is CASSQTRAASTDTQYF. The CDR3 bases are TGTGCCAGCAGTCAAACTAGAGCCGCTAGCACAGATACGCAGTATTTT.